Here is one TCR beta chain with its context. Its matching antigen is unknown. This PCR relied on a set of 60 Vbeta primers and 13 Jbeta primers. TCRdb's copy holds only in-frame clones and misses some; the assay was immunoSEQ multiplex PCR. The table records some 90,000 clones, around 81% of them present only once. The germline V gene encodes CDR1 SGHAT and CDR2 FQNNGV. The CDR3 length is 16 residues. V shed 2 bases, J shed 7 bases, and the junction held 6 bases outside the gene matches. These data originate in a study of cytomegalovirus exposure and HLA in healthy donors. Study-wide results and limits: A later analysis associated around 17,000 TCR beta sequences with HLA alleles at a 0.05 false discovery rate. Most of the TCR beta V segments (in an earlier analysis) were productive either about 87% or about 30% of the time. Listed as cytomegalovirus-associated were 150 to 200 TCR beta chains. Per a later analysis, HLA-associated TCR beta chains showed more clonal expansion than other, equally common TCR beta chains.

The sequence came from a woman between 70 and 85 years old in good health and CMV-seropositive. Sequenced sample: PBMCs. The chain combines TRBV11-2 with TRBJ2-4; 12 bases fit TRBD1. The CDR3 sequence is CASSLLPGQGANIQYF. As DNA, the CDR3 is TGTGCCAGCAGCTTACTTCCGGGACAGGGGGCTAACATTCAGTACTTC.